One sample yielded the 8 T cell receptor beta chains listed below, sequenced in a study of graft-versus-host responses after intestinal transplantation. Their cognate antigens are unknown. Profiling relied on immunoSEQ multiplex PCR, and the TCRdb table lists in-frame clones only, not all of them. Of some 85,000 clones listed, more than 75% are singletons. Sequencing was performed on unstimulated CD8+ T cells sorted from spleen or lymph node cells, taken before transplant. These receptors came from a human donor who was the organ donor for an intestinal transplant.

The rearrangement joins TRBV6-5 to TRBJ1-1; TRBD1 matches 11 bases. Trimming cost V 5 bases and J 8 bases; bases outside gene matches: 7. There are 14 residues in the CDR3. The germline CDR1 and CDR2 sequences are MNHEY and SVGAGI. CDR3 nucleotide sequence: TGTGCCAGCAGTCCCGGACAGGGGGCTTCCGAAGCTTTCTTT. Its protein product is CASSPGQGASEAFF.

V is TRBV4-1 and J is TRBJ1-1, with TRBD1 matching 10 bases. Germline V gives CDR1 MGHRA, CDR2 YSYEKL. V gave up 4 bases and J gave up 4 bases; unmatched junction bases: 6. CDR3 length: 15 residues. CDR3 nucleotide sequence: TGCGCCAGCAGCCTAAGACAGGGGGCAGTCACTGAAGCTTTCTTT. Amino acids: CASSLRQGAVTEAFF.

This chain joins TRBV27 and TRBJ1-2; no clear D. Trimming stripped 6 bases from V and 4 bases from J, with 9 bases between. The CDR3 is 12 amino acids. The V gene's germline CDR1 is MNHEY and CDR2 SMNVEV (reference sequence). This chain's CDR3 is CASRGSFYGYTF. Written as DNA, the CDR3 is TGTGCCAGCAGGGGTAGCTTCTATGGCTACACCTTC.

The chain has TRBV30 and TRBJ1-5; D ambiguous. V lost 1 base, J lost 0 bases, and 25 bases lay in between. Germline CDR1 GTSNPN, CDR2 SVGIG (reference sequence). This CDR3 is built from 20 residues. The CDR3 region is CAWSAPCTRRNGYSNQPQHF. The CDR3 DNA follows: TGTGCCTGGAGTGCCCCTTGTACACGGAGAAACGGATATAGCAATCAGCCCCAGCATTTT. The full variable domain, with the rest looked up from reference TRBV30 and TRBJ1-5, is SQTIHQWPATLVQPVGSPLSLECTVEGTSNPNLYWYRQAAGRGLQLLFYSVGIGQISSEVPQNLSASRPQDRQFILSSKKLLLSDSGFYLCAWSAPCTRRNGYSNQPQHFGDGTRLSIL.

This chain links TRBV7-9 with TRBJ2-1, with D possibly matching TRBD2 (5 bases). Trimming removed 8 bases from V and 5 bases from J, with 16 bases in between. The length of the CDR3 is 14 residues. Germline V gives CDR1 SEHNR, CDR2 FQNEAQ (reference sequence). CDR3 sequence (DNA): TGTGCCAGCGATTCGGACTTCGCACACAATGAGCAGTTCTTC. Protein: CASDSDFAHNEQFF. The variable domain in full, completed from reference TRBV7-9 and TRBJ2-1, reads DTGVSQNPRHKITKRGQNVTFRCDPISEHNRLYWYRQTLGQGPEFLTYFQNEAQLEKSRLLSDRFSAERPKGSFSTLEIQRTEQGDSAMYLCASDSDFAHNEQFFGPGTRLTVL.

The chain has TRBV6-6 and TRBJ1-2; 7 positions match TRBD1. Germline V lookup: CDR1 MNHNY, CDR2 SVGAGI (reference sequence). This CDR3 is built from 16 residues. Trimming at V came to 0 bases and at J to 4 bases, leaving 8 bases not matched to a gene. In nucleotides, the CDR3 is TGTGCCAGCAGTTACTCTTCAGGGGGGACCGTCTATGGCTACACCTTC. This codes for CASSYSSGGTVYGYTF.

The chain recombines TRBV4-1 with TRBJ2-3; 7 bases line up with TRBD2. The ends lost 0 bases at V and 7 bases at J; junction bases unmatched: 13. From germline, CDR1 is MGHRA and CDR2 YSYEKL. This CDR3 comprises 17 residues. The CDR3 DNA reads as TGCGCCAGCAGCCAAGAAGGCACAGCGGGGCTCCCTCATACGCAGTATTTT. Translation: CASSQEGTAGLPHTQYF.

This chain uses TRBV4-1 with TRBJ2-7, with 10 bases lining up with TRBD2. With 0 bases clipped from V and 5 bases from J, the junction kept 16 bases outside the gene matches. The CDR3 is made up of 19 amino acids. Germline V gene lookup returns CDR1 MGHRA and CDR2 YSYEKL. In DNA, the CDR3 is TGCGCCAGCAGCCAAGACGCTGGACCCGTAGCGGGGGGTGGCAACGAGCAGTACTTC. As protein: CASSQDAGPVAGGGNEQYF.